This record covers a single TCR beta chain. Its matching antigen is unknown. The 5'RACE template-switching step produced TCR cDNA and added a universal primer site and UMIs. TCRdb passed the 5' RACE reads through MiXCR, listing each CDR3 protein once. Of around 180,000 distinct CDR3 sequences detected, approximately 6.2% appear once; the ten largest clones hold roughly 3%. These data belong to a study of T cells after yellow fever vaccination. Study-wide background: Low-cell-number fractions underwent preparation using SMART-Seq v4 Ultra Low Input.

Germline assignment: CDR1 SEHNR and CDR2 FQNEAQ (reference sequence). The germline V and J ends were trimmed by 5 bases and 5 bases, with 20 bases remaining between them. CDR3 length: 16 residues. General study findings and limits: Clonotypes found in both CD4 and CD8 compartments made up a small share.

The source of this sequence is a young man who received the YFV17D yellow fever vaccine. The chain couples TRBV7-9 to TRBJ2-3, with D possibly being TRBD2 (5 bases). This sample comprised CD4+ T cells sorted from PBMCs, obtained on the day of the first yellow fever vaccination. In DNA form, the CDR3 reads TGTGCCAGCAGCCCGGGGTCCCGGCGGTGGGGAGATACGCAGTATTTT. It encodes CASSPGSRRWGDTQYF.